The entry below gives a single TCR beta chain sequence along with its context. The V and J ends lost 2 bases and 7 bases, in that order; junction bases with no gene match: 8. This CDR3 contains 14 residues. Germline loops: CDR1 MNHEY, CDR2 SVGEGT. This entry is derived from a study of Ad26.COV2.S vaccination and SARS-CoV-2 variants. Produced via immunoSEQ multiplex PCR; TCRdb's table is partial and in-frame only. The sample carries hundreds of thousands of clones, around 92% recorded once. Noted treatment: around 19 received Ad26.COV2.S at low or high dose, single or two shots; 5 received placebo; per-sample allocation not given. The samples were gathered on day 63 after the first injection of vaccine or placebo.

Material: peripheral blood, obtained in a trial of Ad26.COV2.S vaccine versus placebo. The rearrangement joins TRBV6-2 or TRBV6-3 to TRBJ2-7; 7 bases match TRBD2. This TCR came from a person aged 18-65 years who received the Ad26.COV2.S COVID-19 vaccine or a placebo. CDR3 sequence reads: CASSYRRGLREQYF. CDR3 nucleotide sequence: TGTGCCAGCAGTTACCGACGGGGACTACGGGAGCAGTACTTC.